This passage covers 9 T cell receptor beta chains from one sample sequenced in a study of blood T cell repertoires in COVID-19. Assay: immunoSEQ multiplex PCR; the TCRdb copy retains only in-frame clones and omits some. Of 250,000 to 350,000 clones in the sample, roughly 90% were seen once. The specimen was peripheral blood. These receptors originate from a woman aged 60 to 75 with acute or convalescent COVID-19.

The CDR3 protein is CASSQDLSGGYTF. CDR3 in DNA: TGTGCCAGCAGCCAAGATCTTAGCGGAGGCTACACCTTC. The rearrangement joins TRBV4-2 to TRBJ1-2; D is ambiguous. Trimming shortened V by 0 bases and J by 8 bases, and 10 bases separated the two germline ends. The germline gives CDR1 LGHNA, CDR2 YNFKEQ. The CDR3 sequence is 13 residues long.

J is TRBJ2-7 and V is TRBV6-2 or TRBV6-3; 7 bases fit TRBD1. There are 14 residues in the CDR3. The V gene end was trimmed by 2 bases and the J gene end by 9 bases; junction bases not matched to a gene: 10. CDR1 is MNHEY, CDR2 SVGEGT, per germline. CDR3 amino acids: CASSYAGTETAQYF. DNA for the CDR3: TGTGCCAGCAGTTACGCAGGGACAGAAACGGCGCAGTACTTC.

CDR3 nucleotide sequence: TGCGCCAGCAGCTTGGCGTCTGGCCCAACCTACGAGCAGTACTTC. It yields the protein CASSLASGPTYEQYF. The chain employs TRBV5-1 and TRBJ2-7; no definite D call. Germline V gene data show CDR1 as SGHRS and CDR2 as YFSETQ. The V end was cut by 0 bases, the J end by 2 bases, with 12 bases between. The CDR3 runs 15 residues.

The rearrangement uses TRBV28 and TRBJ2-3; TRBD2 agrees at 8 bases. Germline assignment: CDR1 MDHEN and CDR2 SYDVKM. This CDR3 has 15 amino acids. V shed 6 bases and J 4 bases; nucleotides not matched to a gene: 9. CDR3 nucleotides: TGTGCCAGCAGGGGGGCGGGGGGCGGTTCAGATACGCAGTATTTT. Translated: CASRGAGGGSDTQYF.

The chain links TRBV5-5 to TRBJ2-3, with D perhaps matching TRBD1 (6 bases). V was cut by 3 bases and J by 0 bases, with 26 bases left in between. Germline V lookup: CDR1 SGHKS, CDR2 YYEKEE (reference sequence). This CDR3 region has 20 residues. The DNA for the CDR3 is TGTGCCAGCAGCTGTGCTCCCCCCCCGGGGACATCCCCTAGCACAGATACGCAGTATTTT. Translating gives CASSCAPPPGTSPSTDTQYF.

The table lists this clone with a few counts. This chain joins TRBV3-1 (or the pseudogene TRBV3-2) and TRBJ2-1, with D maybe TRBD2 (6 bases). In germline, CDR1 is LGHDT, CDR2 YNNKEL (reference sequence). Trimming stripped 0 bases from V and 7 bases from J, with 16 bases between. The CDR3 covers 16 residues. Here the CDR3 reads CASSQDQAGPSNEQFF. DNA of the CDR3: TGTGCCAGCAGCCAAGATCAGGCGGGGCCGAGTAATGAGCAGTTCTTC.

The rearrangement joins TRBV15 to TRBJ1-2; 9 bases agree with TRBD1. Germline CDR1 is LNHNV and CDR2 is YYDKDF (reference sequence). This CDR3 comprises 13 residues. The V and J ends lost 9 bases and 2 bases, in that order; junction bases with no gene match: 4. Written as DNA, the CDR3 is TGTGCCACGGGGGACAGGGTCAACTATGGCTACACCTTC. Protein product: CATGDRVNYGYTF.

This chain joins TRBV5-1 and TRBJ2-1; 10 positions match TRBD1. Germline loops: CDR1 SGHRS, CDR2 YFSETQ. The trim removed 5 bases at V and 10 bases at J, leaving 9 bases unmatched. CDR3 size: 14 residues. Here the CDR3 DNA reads TGCGCCAGCAGACCCGACAGGGGGCTAGGAGAGCAGTTCTTC. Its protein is CASRPDRGLGEQFF.

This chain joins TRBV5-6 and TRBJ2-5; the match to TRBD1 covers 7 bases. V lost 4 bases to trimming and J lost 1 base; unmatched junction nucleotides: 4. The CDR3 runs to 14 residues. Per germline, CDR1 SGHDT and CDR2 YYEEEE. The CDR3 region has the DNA TGTGCCAGCAGCACCTGGACAGGCCAAGAGACCCAGTACTTC. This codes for CASSTWTGQETQYF.